A selection of T cell receptor beta chains follows, all from one sample in a study of T cells after yellow fever vaccination. From the 5' RACE reads, TCRdb called clonotypes with MiXCR, one entry per CDR3 protein. The sample lists 550,000 or so distinct CDR3 sequences, 15% to 20% occurring once. Sequences were derived from PBMCs, sampled 15 days after the yellow fever booster vaccination. The receptor set was obtained from a man aged 30 to 39 who received the YFV17D yellow fever vaccine. CDR3s include the opening cysteine and the closing phenylalanine or tryptophan. The order of the fields is V gene, J gene, clone size, D gene, CDR3 protein, CDR3 DNA. A D gene is named only where the DNA matches it firmly. Some rows have no size entry. The others give once, few or many, or a class for an expanded clone.

v_gene: TRBV5-1; j_gene: TRBJ2-7; abundance: once; d_gene: TRBD2; CDR3aa: CASSPRTSDSYEQYF; CDR3nt: TGCGCCAGCAGCCCTAGGACTAGCGATTCCTACGAGCAGTACTTC
v_gene: TRBV3-1; j_gene: TRBJ2-7; abundance: .; d_gene: .; CDR3aa: CASSHGIAEQYF; CDR3nt: TGTGCCAGCAGCCACGGGATTGCCGAGCAGTACTTC
v_gene: TRBV30; j_gene: TRBJ2-1; abundance: few; d_gene: TRBD2; CDR3aa: CAWSRLAGGPYNEQFF; CDR3nt: TGTGCCTGGAGTAGATTAGCGGGAGGGCCTTACAATGAGCAGTTCTTC
v_gene: TRBV10-2; j_gene: TRBJ2-2; abundance: .; d_gene: .; CDR3aa: CASSASGQTMTGELFF; CDR3nt: TGCGCCAGCAGTGCGTCGGGGCAAACAATGACCGGGGAGCTGTTTTTT
v_gene: TRBV9; j_gene: TRBJ2-7; abundance: .; d_gene: .; CDR3aa: CASSVGSQVHYEQYF; CDR3nt: TGTGCCAGCAGCGTAGGTTCGCAGGTCCACTACGAGCAGTACTTC
v_gene: TRBV7-3; j_gene: TRBJ2-1; abundance: .; d_gene: TRBD2; CDR3aa: CASSFTGLAGTDEQFF; CDR3nt: TGTGCCAGCAGCTTCACGGGACTAGCGGGGACTGATGAGCAGTTCTTC
v_gene: TRBV12-3/TRBV12-4; j_gene: TRBJ2-7; abundance: .; d_gene: .; CDR3aa: CASSLVPGSAYEQYF; CDR3nt: TGTGCCAGCAGTTTAGTTCCCGGGTCCGCCTACGAGCAGTACTTC
v_gene: TRBV7-2; j_gene: TRBJ2-7; abundance: few; d_gene: .; CDR3aa: CASSLKGQFEQYF; CDR3nt: TGTGCCAGCAGCTTAAAGGGTCAGTTCGAGCAGTACTTC
v_gene: TRBV29-1; j_gene: TRBJ2-7; abundance: few; d_gene: TRBD1; CDR3aa: CSVGTGAGYEQYF; CDR3nt: TGCAGCGTTGGGACAGGGGCTGGGTACGAGCAGTACTTC
v_gene: TRBV5-1; j_gene: TRBJ2-7; abundance: few; d_gene: TRBD1; CDR3aa: CASSLVGGGRQGYYEQYF; CDR3nt: TGCGCCAGCAGCTTGGTTGGGGGTGGGAGACAGGGATACTACGAGCAGTACTTC
v_gene: TRBV7-7; j_gene: TRBJ2-6; abundance: .; d_gene: TRBD1; CDR3aa: CASSLPGTESGANVLTF; CDR3nt: TGTGCTAGCAGCTTACCCGGGACAGAATCTGGGGCCAACGTCCTGACTTTC
v_gene: TRBV11-3; j_gene: TRBJ2-3; abundance: .; d_gene: .; CDR3aa: CASSLNSGGSTYTQYF; CDR3nt: TGTGCCAGCAGCCTCAACTCAGGGGGGAGCACATATACGCAGTATTTT
v_gene: TRBV7-8; j_gene: TRBJ2-7; abundance: .; d_gene: .; CDR3aa: CASSLVTGTSYQQYF; CDR3nt: TGTGCCAGCAGCTTAGTCACAGGCACCTCCTACCAGCAGTACTTC
v_gene: TRBV5-1; j_gene: TRBJ1-2; abundance: few; d_gene: TRBD1; CDR3aa: CASSFRTGEYGYTF; CDR3nt: TGCGCCAGCAGCTTTCGGACAGGGGAGTATGGCTACACCTTC
v_gene: TRBV18; j_gene: TRBJ2-2; abundance: .; d_gene: TRBD1; CDR3aa: CASSLRGQGGAGELFF; CDR3nt: TGTGCCAGCTCACTCCGTGGACAGGGAGGAGCCGGGGAGCTGTTTTTT
v_gene: TRBV9; j_gene: TRBJ2-3; abundance: few; d_gene: TRBD2; CDR3aa: CASSVTTSVRDTQYF; CDR3nt: TGTGCCAGCAGCGTGACGACTAGCGTACGAGATACGCAGTATTTT
v_gene: TRBV6-2/TRBV6-3; j_gene: TRBJ2-1; abundance: .; d_gene: TRBD2; CDR3aa: CASSYSRERNDEQFF; CDR3nt: TGTGCCAGCAGTTACTCGCGGGAGCGGAATGATGAGCAGTTCTTC
v_gene: TRBV6-4; j_gene: TRBJ1-2; abundance: few; d_gene: TRBD1; CDR3aa: CASSDRGTGSNYGYTF; CDR3nt: TGTGCCAGCAGCGACCGAGGGACAGGCTCTAACTATGGCTACACCTTC
v_gene: TRBV7-3; j_gene: TRBJ2-1; abundance: .; d_gene: .; CDR3aa: CASSPKWGGRKFHEQFF; CDR3nt: TGTGCCAGCAGCCCAAAGTGGGGGGGGCGCAAATTCCATGAGCAGTTCTTC
v_gene: TRBV29-1; j_gene: TRBJ2-1; abundance: few; d_gene: TRBD2; CDR3aa: CSVRTRLAGVNPFLGEQFF; CDR3nt: TGCAGCGTCCGCACCCGACTAGCGGGAGTTAATCCCTTCCTCGGTGAGCAGTTCTTC
v_gene: TRBV15; j_gene: TRBJ2-7; abundance: .; d_gene: .; CDR3aa: CATSRDLTVAEQYF; CDR3nt: TGTGCCACCAGCAGAGACTTGACGGTAGCCGAGCAGTACTTC
v_gene: TRBV13; j_gene: TRBJ2-7; abundance: few; d_gene: .; CDR3aa: CASSLGLKDEQYF; CDR3nt: TGTGCCAGCAGCTTAGGCCTAAAGGACGAGCAGTACTTC
v_gene: TRBV14; j_gene: TRBJ2-7; abundance: .; d_gene: .; CDR3aa: CASSQGADEQYF; CDR3nt: TGTGCCAGCAGCCAAGGCGCTGACGAGCAGTACTTC
v_gene: TRBV18; j_gene: TRBJ2-1; abundance: .; d_gene: TRBD2; CDR3aa: CASSPLALGLAGKRSYNEQFF; CDR3nt: TGTGCCAGCTCACCTTTGGCCCTGGGGCTAGCGGGGAAAAGGTCCTACAATGAGCAGTTCTTC
v_gene: TRBV20-1; j_gene: TRBJ2-1; abundance: few; d_gene: TRBD2; CDR3aa: CSATSFLAGAYNEQFF; CDR3nt: TGCAGTGCCACCTCCTTTCTAGCGGGGGCCTACAATGAGCAGTTCTTC
v_gene: TRBV27; j_gene: TRBJ2-1; abundance: .; d_gene: .; CDR3aa: CASSSRVFYNEQFF; CDR3nt: TGTGCCAGCAGTTCCCGGGTCTTCTACAATGAGCAGTTCTTC
v_gene: TRBV9; j_gene: TRBJ2-3; abundance: few; d_gene: .; CDR3aa: CASSPPWGENTDTQYF; CDR3nt: TGTGCCAGCAGCCCCCCCTGGGGAGAAAACACAGATACGCAGTATTTT
v_gene: TRBV28; j_gene: TRBJ2-5; abundance: few; d_gene: TRBD2; CDR3aa: CASGGRAVETQYF; CDR3nt: TGTGCCAGCGGCGGGAGAGCGGTCGAGACCCAGTACTTC